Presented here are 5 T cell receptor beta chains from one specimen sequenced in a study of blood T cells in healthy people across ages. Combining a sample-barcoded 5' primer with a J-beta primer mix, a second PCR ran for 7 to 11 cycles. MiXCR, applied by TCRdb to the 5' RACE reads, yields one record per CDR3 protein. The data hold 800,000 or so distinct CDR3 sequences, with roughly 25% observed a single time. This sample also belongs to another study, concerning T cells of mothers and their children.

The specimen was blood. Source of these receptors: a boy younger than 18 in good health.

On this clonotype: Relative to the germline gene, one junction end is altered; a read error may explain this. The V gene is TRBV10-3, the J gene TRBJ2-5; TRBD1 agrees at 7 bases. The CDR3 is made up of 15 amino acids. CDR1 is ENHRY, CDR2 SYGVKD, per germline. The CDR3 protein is CAISERDRTQGTQYF. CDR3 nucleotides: TGTGCCATCAGTGAGAGGGACAGAACTCAAGGGACCCAGTACTTC.

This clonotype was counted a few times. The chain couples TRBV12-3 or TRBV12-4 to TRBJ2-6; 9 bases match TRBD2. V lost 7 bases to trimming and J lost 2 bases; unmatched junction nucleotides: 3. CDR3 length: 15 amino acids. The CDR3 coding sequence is TGTGCCAGCACTCCTAGCGGGGCTGGGGCCAACGTCCTGACTTTC. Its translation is CASTPSGAGANVLTF.

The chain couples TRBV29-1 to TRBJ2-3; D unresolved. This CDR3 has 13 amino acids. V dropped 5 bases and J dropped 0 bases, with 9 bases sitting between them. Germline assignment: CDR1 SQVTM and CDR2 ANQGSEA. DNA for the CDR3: TGCAGCGTTTCAGGCCTTAGCACAGATACGCAGTATTTT. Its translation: CSVSGLSTDTQYF.

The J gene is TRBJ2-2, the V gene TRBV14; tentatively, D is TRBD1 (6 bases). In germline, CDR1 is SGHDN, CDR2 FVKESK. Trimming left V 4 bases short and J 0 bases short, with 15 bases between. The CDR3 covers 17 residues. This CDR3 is CASSLQGPLTNTGELFF. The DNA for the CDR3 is TGTGCCAGCAGCCTTCAGGGGCCCCTAACGAACACCGGGGAGCTGTTTTTT.

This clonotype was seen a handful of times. The CDR3 DNA reads TGCGCCAGCAGCTTGGACGTTACCTACGAGCAGTACTTC. This encodes CASSLDVTYEQYF. The chain uses TRBV5-1 and TRBJ2-7; D gene unclear. The V gene's germline CDR1 is SGHRS and CDR2 YFSETQ. This CDR3 has 13 residues. Deletions cut 0 bases from V and 2 bases from J, with 6 bases between.